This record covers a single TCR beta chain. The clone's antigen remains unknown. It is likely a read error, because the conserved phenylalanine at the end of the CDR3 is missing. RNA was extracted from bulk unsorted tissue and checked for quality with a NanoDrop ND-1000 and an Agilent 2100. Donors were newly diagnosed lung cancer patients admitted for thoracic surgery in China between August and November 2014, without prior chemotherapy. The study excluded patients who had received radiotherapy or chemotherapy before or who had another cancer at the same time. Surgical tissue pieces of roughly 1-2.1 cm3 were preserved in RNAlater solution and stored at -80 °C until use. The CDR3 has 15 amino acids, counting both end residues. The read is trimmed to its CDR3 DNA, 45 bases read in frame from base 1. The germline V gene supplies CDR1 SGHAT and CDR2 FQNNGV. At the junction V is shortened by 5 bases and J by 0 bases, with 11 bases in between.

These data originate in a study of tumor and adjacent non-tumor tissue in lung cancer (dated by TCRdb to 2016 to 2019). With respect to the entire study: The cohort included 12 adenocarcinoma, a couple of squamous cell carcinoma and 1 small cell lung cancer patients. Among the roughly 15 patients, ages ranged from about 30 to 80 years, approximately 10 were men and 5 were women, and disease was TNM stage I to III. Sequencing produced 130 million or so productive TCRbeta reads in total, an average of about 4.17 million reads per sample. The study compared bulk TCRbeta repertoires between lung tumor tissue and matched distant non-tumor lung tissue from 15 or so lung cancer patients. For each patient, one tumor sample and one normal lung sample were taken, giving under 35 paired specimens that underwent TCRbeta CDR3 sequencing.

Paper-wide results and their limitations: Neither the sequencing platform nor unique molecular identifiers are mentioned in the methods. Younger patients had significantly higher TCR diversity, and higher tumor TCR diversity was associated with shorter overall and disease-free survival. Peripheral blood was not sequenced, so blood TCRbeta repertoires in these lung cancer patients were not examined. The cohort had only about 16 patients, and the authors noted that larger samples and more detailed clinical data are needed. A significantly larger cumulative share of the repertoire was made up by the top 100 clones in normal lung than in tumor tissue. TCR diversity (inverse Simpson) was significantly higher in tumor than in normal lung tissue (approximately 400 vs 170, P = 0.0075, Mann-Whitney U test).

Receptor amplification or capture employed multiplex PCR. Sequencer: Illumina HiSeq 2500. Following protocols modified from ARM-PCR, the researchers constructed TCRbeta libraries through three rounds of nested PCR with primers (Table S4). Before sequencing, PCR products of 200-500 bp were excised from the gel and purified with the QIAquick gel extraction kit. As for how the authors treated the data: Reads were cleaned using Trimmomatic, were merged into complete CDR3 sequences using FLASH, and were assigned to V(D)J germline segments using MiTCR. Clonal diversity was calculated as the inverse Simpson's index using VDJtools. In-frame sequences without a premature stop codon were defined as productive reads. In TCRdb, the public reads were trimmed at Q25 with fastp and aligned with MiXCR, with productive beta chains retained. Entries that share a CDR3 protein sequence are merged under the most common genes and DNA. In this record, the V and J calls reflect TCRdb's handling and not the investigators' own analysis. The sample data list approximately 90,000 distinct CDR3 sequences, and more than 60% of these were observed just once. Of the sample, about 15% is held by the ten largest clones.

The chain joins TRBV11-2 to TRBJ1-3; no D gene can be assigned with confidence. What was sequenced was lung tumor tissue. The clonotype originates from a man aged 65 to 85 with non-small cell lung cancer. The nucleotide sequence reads TGTGCCAGCAGCCCCTGGTTGAGCTCTGGAAACACCATATATTCT. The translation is CASSPWLSSGNTIYS.